The 10 T cell receptor beta chains presented below share a single source sample, sequenced in a study of T cells after yellow fever vaccination. Via MiXCR, TCRdb re-called the 5' RACE reads, giving one row per CDR3 protein. The sample includes some 420,000 distinct CDR3 sequences, around 19% of them seen just once. Sequenced material: PBMCs, taken before the yellow fever booster vaccination. The receptors here all came from a man in his late teens or twenties who received the YFV17D yellow fever vaccine.

The table lists this clonotype with many counts. The CDR3, as DNA: TGTGCCAGCAGTAAAAATTACGACAGGGCCCTATACGGCTACACCTTC. It codes for CASSKNYDRALYGYTF. V usage is TRBV27 and J usage is TRBJ1-2, with 7 bases aligning to TRBD1. J gave up 8 bases and V 5 bases, and 17 bases lay outside the gene matches. Germline V gives CDR1 MNHEY, CDR2 SMNVEV (reference sequence). This CDR3 is built from 16 residues.

V and J are TRBV15 and TRBJ2-7; 8 bases map to TRBD2. The germline V gene encodes CDR1 LNHNV and CDR2 YYDKDF (reference sequence). The CDR3 is 14 amino acids. The V gene end was trimmed by 3 bases and the J gene end by 7 bases; junction bases not matched to a gene: 8. The CDR3 DNA is TGTGCCACCAGCAGCCGGGGGGGGCTGAGTGAGCAGTACGTC. Translation gives CATSSRGGLSEQYV.

The CDR3 region is CASSGEGTQYF. CDR3 sequence (DNA): TGCGCCAGCTCGGGGGAGGGTACGCAGTATTTT. The V gene is TRBV10-1, the J gene TRBJ2-3; 7 bases fit TRBD2. V dropped 8 bases and J dropped 8; count of bases not matched to a gene: 4. CDR3 size: 11 residues. The germline CDR1 and CDR2 sequences are WNHNN and SYGVQD (reference sequence).

This chain links TRBV9 with TRBJ1-1; D unresolved. The germline V gene has CDR1 SGDLS and CDR2 YYNGEE. Trimming cost V 0 bases and J 7 bases, with 10 bases left between them. The CDR3 length is 13 residues. The CDR3 is CASSVGLKGEAFF. CDR3 DNA sequence: TGTGCCAGCAGCGTAGGACTGAAGGGTGAAGCTTTCTTT.

This sequence joins TRBV5-5 and TRBJ2-7; 9 positions match TRBD2. The CDR3 sequence is 15 residues long. The germline V gene encodes CDR1 SGHKS and CDR2 YYEKEE (reference sequence). V lost 3 bases and J lost 1; bases outside the gene matches: 5. The CDR3 loop reads CASSSLAGKSYEQYV. As DNA, the CDR3 is TGTGCCAGCAGCTCCCTAGCGGGGAAGTCCTACGAGCAGTACGTC.

This clonotype has just a few counts. V is TRBV12-3 or TRBV12-4 and J is TRBJ2-5; D unclear. The CDR3 sequence is 12 residues long. V lost 4 bases, J lost 1 base, and 4 bases lay in between. The CDR3 region has the DNA TGTGCCAGCAGTTCCCTCCAAGAGACCCAGTACTTC. This codes for CASSSLQETQYF.

The rearrangement links TRBV5-1 to TRBJ2-3; D is undetermined. Germline CDR1 SGHRS, CDR2 YFSETQ. The V end lost 0 bases, the J end lost 0 bases, and 8 bases lay between the germline ends. The CDR3 runs 15 residues. CDR3 DNA sequence: TGCGCCAGCAGCTTGGTAGGACGGAGCACAGATACGCAGTATTTT. Amino acid sequence: CASSLVGRSTDTQYF.

This clonotype was observed a few times. The V gene is TRBV6-2 or TRBV6-3, the J gene TRBJ2-7, with 7 nucleotides matching TRBD1. J lost 0 bases, V lost 6 bases, and 8 bases had no gene match. Germline V lookup: CDR1 MNHEY, CDR2 SVGEGT. The CDR3 runs to 15 residues. CDR3 region: CASRSPGTVSYEQYF. The CDR3 coding sequence is TGTGCCAGCAGATCCCCCGGGACAGTCTCCTACGAGCAGTACTTC.

V gene TRBV5-1 combines with J gene TRBJ1-1; D is undetermined. The CDR3 covers 14 residues. Germline-derived CDR1 and CDR2 are SGHRS and YFSETQ. V dropped 7 bases and J dropped 3 bases, with 16 bases sitting between them. As DNA, the CDR3 is TGCGCCAGCTCCTCAGCCGAGCGGGACACTGAAGCTTTCTTT. Its translation is CASSSAERDTEAFF. Full variable domain (missing parts from reference TRBV5-1 and TRBJ1-1): KAGVTQTPRYLIKTRGQQVTLSCSPISGHRSVSWYQQTPGQGLQFLFEYFSETQRNKGNFPGRFSGRQFSNSRSEMNVSTLELGDSALYLCASSSAERDTEAFFGQGTRLTVV.

This clonotype has a handful of counts. The chain joins TRBV7-6 to TRBJ1-4; D is unclear. The CDR3 spans 12 residues. The V gene lost 1 base and the J gene lost 8 bases, with 5 bases spanning the gap. Germline V gives CDR1 SGHVS, CDR2 FNYEAQ. CDR3 sequence (DNA): TGTGCCAGCAGCTTAGAGCGCGAAAAACTGTTTTTT. Its translation is CASSLEREKLFF. Variable domain in full (rest from reference TRBV7-6 and TRBJ1-4): GAGVSQSPRYKVTKRGQDVALRCDPISGHVSLYWYRQALGQGPEFLTYFNYEAQQDKSGLPNDRFSAERPEGSISTLTIQRTEQRDSAMYRCASSLEREKLFFGSGTQLSVL.